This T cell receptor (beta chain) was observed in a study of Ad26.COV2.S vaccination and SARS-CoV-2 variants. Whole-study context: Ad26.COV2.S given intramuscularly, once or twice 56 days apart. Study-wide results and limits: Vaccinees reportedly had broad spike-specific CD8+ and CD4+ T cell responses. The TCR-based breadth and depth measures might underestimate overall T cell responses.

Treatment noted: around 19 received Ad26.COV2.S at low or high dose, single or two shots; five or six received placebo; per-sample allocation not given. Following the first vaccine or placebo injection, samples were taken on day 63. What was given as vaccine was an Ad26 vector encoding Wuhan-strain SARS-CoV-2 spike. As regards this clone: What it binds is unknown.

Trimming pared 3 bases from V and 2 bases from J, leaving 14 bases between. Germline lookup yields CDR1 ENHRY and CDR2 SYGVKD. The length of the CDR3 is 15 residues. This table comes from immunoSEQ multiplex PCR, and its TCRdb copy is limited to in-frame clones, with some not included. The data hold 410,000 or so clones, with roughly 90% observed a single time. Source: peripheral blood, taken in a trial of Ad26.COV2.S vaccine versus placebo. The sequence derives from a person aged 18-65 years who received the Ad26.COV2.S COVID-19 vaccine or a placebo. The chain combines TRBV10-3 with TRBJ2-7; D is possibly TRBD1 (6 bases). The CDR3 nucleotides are TGTGCCATCAGTGAAAGGGACACCGCTACCTACGAGCAGTACTTC. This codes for CAISERDTATYEQYF.